This passage covers 28 T cell receptor beta chains from one sample sequenced in a study of cytomegalovirus exposure and HLA in healthy donors. Use of 60 Vbeta and 13 Jbeta primers characterized the PCR. Sequencing used immunoSEQ multiplex PCR; TCRdb keeps in-frame clones, though not all of them. The table lists about 20,000 clones. Specimen: PBMCs. These receptors were obtained from a man in his sixties in good health and CMV-seropositive.

The CDR3 nucleotides are TGTGCCAGCAGGGCCGGGACAACTAGCACAGATACGCAGTATTTT. It codes for CASRAGTTSTDTQYF. The chain links TRBV2 to TRBJ2-3, with D possibly TRBD1 on 6 matching bases. The CDR3 is 15 amino acids. Trimming removed 6 bases at V and 0 bases at J, with 13 bases between. Per germline, CDR1 SNHLY and CDR2 FYNNEI.

V usage is TRBV5-1 and J usage is TRBJ2-7; tentative D call: TRBD1 (6 bases). This CDR3 has 12 amino acids. Germline CDR1 SGHRS, CDR2 YFSETQ. V lost 4 bases to trimming and J lost 3 bases, with 8 bases between them. The CDR3 DNA is TGCGCCAGCAGCACAGGGTACTACGAGCAGTACTTC. This translates into CASSTGYYEQYF.

The V gene is TRBV30, the J gene TRBJ2-7, with a possible D match to TRBD1 (6 bases). V was cut by 4 bases and J by 6 bases, with 13 bases left in between. The CDR3 has 12 amino acids. Looked up from germline, CDR1 is GTSNPN and CDR2 is SVGIG (reference sequence). The CDR3 nucleotides are TGTGCCTGGACCCCAAGAGGGGGCGAGCAGTACTTC. As protein: CAWTPRGGEQYF.

The V gene is TRBV9, the J gene TRBJ2-2; no reliable D call. V lost 1 base and J lost 5, with 12 bases in between. The CDR3 totals 15 residues. Germline values: CDR1 SGDLS, CDR2 YYNGEE. The chain's CDR3 is CASSVSGLPTGELFF. CDR3 coding DNA: TGTGCCAGCAGCGTATCGGGTCTCCCGACCGGGGAGCTGTTTTTT.

In DNA, the CDR3 is TGTGCCAGCAGCTTAGAGCCAAGGGGAGGGTACGAGCAGTACTTC. Translating gives CASSLEPRGGYEQYF. The chain joins TRBV7-8 to TRBJ2-7, with TRBD2 matching 7 bases. The length of the CDR3 is 15 residues. Trimming cost V 1 base and J 4 bases; bases outside gene matches: 7. Per the germline V gene, CDR1 is SGHVS and CDR2 is FQNEAQ.

V is TRBV5-1 and J is TRBJ2-1; TRBD1 matches 7 bases. Germline V gene lookup returns CDR1 SGHRS and CDR2 YFSETQ. J gave up 9 bases and V 3 bases, and 12 bases lay outside the gene matches. The CDR3 covers 15 residues. CDR3: CASSYLGGDFGEQFF. CDR3 in DNA: TGCGCCAGCAGCTATTTAGGGGGCGACTTTGGTGAGCAGTTCTTC.

The chain recombines TRBV19 with TRBJ1-5; TRBD1 might be the D (5 bases). Germline-derived CDR1 and CDR2 are LNHDA and SQIVND (reference sequence). V was shortened by 0 bases and J by 7 bases, with 13 bases between the two germline ends. The CDR3 is made up of 15 amino acids. The chain's CDR3 is CASSIEPRRAQPQHF. The CDR3 region has the DNA TGTGCCAGTAGTATAGAGCCCCGCAGGGCCCAGCCCCAGCATTTT.

Remarks on this clone: The junction shows a germline mismatch at one end, possibly a read error. V and J are TRBV5-1 and TRBJ2-5; TRBD1 matches 8 bases. This CDR3 comprises 16 residues. Germline loops: CDR1 SGHRS, CDR2 YFSETQ. CDR3 in amino acids: CASSSVGAGGMENQYF. The CDR3 bases are TGCGCCAGCAGCTCCGTAGGTGCAGGGGGCATGGAGAACCAGTACTTC.

This rearrangement joins TRBV7-2 to TRBJ2-7; D is perhaps TRBD1 (5 bases). V was shortened by 5 bases and J by 6 bases, with 17 bases between the two germline ends. The CDR3 covers 14 residues. CDR1 and CDR2 (germline): SGHTA, FQGNSA. The CDR3 DNA is TGTGCCAGCAGCCCCGAGGTAGGGGTGGGCGAGCAGTACTTC. It encodes CASSPEVGVGEQYF. Full variable domain (outside the CDR3, taken from reference TRBV7-2 and TRBJ2-7): GAGVSQSPSNKVTEKGKDVELRCDPISGHTALYWYRQSLGQGLEFLIYFQGNSAPDKSGLPSDRFSAERTGGSVSTLTIQRTQQEDSAVYLCASSPEVGVGEQYFGPGTRLTVT.

The chain recombines TRBV30 with TRBJ1-5; 7 bases map to TRBD1. The CDR3 spans 15 residues. Germline V CDR1 and CDR2: GTSNPN, SVGIG (reference sequence). The V gene end was trimmed by 8 bases and the J gene end by 2 bases; junction bases not matched to a gene: 12. CDR3 sequence reads: CAGATDRVGNQPQHF. CDR3 DNA sequence: TGTGCCGGGGCAACAGACAGGGTGGGCAATCAGCCCCAGCATTTT. Combining the CDR3 with reference TRBV30 and TRBJ1-5 gives the whole variable domain SQTIHQWPATLVQPVGSPLSLECTVEGTSNPNLYWYRQAAGRGLQLLFYSVGIGQISSEVPQNLSASRPQDRQFILSSKKLLLSDSGFYLCAGATDRVGNQPQHFGDGTRLSIL.

The chain links TRBV6-5 to TRBJ1-3; 7 bases agree with TRBD1. V lost 2 bases to trimming and J lost 8 bases; unmatched junction nucleotides: 6. The CDR3 is 14 amino acids. Germline assignment: CDR1 MNHEY and CDR2 SVGAGI. The CDR3 bases are TGTGCCAGCAGTTACGATTACAGGGGAGACACCATATATTTT. Its protein product is CASSYDYRGDTIYF.

This chain connects TRBV4-1 to TRBJ1-2; D remains unclear. The V end lost 0 bases, the J end lost 5 bases, and 10 bases lay between the germline ends. The germline V gene has CDR1 MGHRA and CDR2 YSYEKL. The CDR3 is 14 amino acids. The CDR3 protein is CASSQDPRLYGYTF. In DNA form, the CDR3 reads TGCGCCAGCAGCCAAGACCCGCGATTATATGGCTACACCTTC.

This rearrangement joins TRBV4-1 to TRBJ2-7; perhaps TRBD1 as D (5 bases). The CDR3 spans 15 residues. Germline V gives CDR1 MGHRA, CDR2 YSYEKL. Trimming removed 4 bases from V and 2 bases from J, with 15 bases in between. CDR3 amino acids: CASSPTGPAAYEQYF. The DNA for the CDR3 is TGCGCCAGCAGCCCCACAGGTCCAGCTGCCTACGAGCAGTACTTC.

The V and J genes are TRBV4-1 and TRBJ2-7; a possible D gene is TRBD1 (5 bases). This CDR3 spans 15 amino acids. CDR1 MGHRA and CDR2 YSYEKL come from the germline V gene. Trimming took off 0 bases at V and 0 bases at J, with 9 bases between the two ends. The CDR3 nucleotides are TGCGCCAGCAGCCAAGAAGGGGCTAGCTCCTACGAGCAGTACTTC. Protein product: CASSQEGASSYEQYF.

Comments on this clone: At the DNA level, this CDR3 is encoded by other sequences in the same sample as well. The V call is TRBV30, the J call TRBJ2-3, with D possibly being TRBD2 (6 bases). The CDR3 runs 14 residues. Germline V gene sequence: CDR1 GTSNPN, CDR2 SVGIG (reference sequence). V was clipped by 0 bases and J by 0 bases, with 7 bases between them. The CDR3 sequence: CAWSVGGSTDTQYF. In DNA, the CDR3 is TGTGCCTGGAGTGTGGGAGGAAGCACAGATACGCAGTATTTT.

The chain uses TRBV7-9 and TRBJ2-7, with D maybe TRBD1 (6 bases). Germline V CDR1 and CDR2: SEHNR, FQNEAQ (reference sequence). The CDR3 is made up of 15 amino acids. The germline V and J ends were trimmed by 4 bases and 1 base, with 14 bases remaining between them. This CDR3 is CASSYIRDTSYEQYF. CDR3 nucleotides: TGTGCCAGCAGCTATATACGGGACACATCCTACGAGCAGTACTTC.

The chain employs TRBV29-1 and TRBJ1-3; D is undetermined. V was cut by 4 bases and J by 0 bases, with 10 bases left in between. CDR3 length: 14 amino acids. Per germline, CDR1 SQVTM and CDR2 ANQGSEA. Here the CDR3 reads CSVGGSDSGNTIYF. Written as DNA, the CDR3 is TGCAGCGTTGGAGGATCAGACTCTGGAAACACCATATATTTT.

This clone counts as hyperexpanded by frequency. The chain combines TRBV6-6 with TRBJ1-5; D ambiguous. Between the trimmed V and J ends, which lost 8 bases and 1 base, there was a span of 9 bases. The germline CDR1 and CDR2 sequences are MNHNY and SVGAGI (reference sequence). The CDR3 is 13 amino acids. The CDR3 loop reads CASSSSSNQPQHF. In DNA, the CDR3 is TGTGCCAGCTCGAGTTCCAGCAATCAGCCCCAGCATTTT.

The chain employs TRBV18 and TRBJ1-3, with D possibly being TRBD1 (6 bases). The germline V gene encodes CDR1 KGHSH and CDR2 LQKENI. The CDR3 sequence is 16 residues long. Trimming took off 6 bases at V and 0 bases at J, with 15 bases between the two ends. The CDR3: CASSPSGGFSGNTIYF. CDR3 bases: TGTGCCAGCTCGCCCTCGGGGGGCTTCTCTGGAAACACCATATATTTT.

The chain has TRBV4-2 and TRBJ2-7; the match to TRBD1 covers 8 bases. V lost 0 bases and J lost 4; bases outside the gene matches: 5. The germline V gene has CDR1 LGHNA and CDR2 YNFKEQ. The CDR3 sequence is 15 residues long. DNA for the CDR3: TGTGCCAGCAGCCAAGAACAGACAGGGGCTTACGAGCAGTACTTC. It translates to CASSQEQTGAYEQYF.

The V and J genes are TRBV2 and TRBJ1-5; a weak D match, TRBD1 (6 bases). V lost 5 bases and J lost 0, with 8 bases in between. CDR1 and CDR2 (germline): SNHLY, FYNNEI. The CDR3 is made up of 14 amino acids. CDR3 region: CASSLQGSNQPQHF. In DNA, the CDR3 is TGTGCCAGCAGTCTACAGGGTAGCAATCAGCCCCAGCATTTT.

The chain has TRBV2 and TRBJ2-2; D is unresolved. The CDR3 is 13 amino acids. Trimming removed 3 bases from V and 7 bases from J, with 9 bases in between. Germline V gene data show CDR1 as SNHLY and CDR2 as FYNNEI. CDR3 DNA sequence: TGTGCCAGCAGTGAGTTGGCAATCGGGGAGCTGTTTTTT. Protein: CASSELAIGELFF.

This sequence joins TRBV29-1 and TRBJ1-1; D might be TRBD1 (6 bases). This CDR3 is built from 13 residues. CDR1 is SQVTM, CDR2 ANQGSEA, per germline. V was trimmed by 5 bases and J by 4 bases, leaving 14 bases between them. For the CDR3, the DNA is TGCAGCGTTTCCAGGGGAGGGGTCACTGAAGCTTTCTTT. This gives the protein CSVSRGGVTEAFF.

The rearrangement links TRBV30 to TRBJ1-5; 7 bases are a match to TRBD1. V was clipped by 1 base and J by 0 bases; unmatched bases: 3. This CDR3 is 15 amino acids long. Germline CDR1 reads GTSNPN; CDR2 reads SVGIG (reference sequence). CDR3 sequence reads: CAWSEGTVSNQPQHF. In DNA form, the CDR3 reads TGTGCCTGGAGTGAAGGGACAGTTAGCAATCAGCCCCAGCATTTT.

V and J are TRBV5-4 and TRBJ2-7; D possibly corresponds to TRBD2 (6 bases). In germline, CDR1 is SGHNT, CDR2 YYREEE (reference sequence). The length of the CDR3 is 14 residues. Trimming left V 7 bases short and J 4 bases short, with 18 bases between. CDR3 protein: CASSMAGLQYEQYF. CDR3 nucleotides: TGTGCCAGCTCCATGGCGGGACTTCAATACGAGCAGTACTTC. Combining the CDR3 with reference TRBV5-4 and TRBJ2-7 gives the whole variable domain ETGVTQSPTHLIKTRGQQVTLRCSSQSGHNTVSWYQQALGQGPQFIFQYYREEENGRGNFPPRFSGLQFPNYSSELNVNALELDDSALYLCASSMAGLQYEQYFGPGTRLTVT.

This chain links TRBV4-2 with TRBJ1-1, with D possibly TRBD1 on 5 matching bases. There are 16 residues in the CDR3. Trimming removed 0 bases from V and 0 bases from J, with 11 bases in between. Looked up from germline, CDR1 is LGHNA and CDR2 is YNFKEQ. CDR3 sequence: CASSQDRAGMNTEAFF. CDR3 sequence (DNA): TGTGCCAGCAGCCAAGATCGGGCAGGGATGAACACTGAAGCTTTCTTT.

The chain is built from TRBV30 and TRBJ2-7; D possibly matches TRBD1 or TRBD2 (5 bases each). The V end lost 8 bases, the J end lost 2 bases, and 13 bases lay between the germline ends. This CDR3 is built from 12 residues. In germline, CDR1 is GTSNPN, CDR2 SVGIG (reference sequence). The CDR3 loop reads CAGTASAYEQYF. The CDR3 DNA sequence: TGTGCCGGGACGGCGAGCGCCTACGAGCAGTACTTC. Drawing the rest from reference TRBV30 and TRBJ2-7, the complete variable domain is SQTIHQWPATLVQPVGSPLSLECTVEGTSNPNLYWYRQAAGRGLQLLFYSVGIGQISSEVPQNLSASRPQDRQFILSSKKLLLSDSGFYLCAGTASAYEQYFGPGTRLTVT.

By frequency, this clone is medium-sized (0.01 to 0.1%). V gene TRBV19 combines with J gene TRBJ2-5, with 16 positions matching TRBD2. Germline CDR1 and CDR2: LNHDA and SQIVND (reference sequence). The CDR3 runs to 19 residues. The J segment lost 4 bases and the V segment lost 3 bases, leaving 11 bases of the junction unmatched. The CDR3 DNA is TGTGCCAGTAGTATCACCCTCGGGACTAGCGGGAGGGGCCGAGAGACCCAGTACTTC. This translates into CASSITLGTSGRGRETQYF.